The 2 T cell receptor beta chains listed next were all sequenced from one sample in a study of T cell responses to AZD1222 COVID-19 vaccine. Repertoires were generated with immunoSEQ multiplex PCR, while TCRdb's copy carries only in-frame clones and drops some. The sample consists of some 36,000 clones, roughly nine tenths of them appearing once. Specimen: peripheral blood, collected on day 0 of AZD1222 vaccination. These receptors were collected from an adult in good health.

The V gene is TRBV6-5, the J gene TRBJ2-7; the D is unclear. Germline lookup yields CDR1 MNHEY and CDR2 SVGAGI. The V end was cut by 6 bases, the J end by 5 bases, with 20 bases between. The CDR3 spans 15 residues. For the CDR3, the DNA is TGTGCCAGCAGCAACTCCGGAACGTCACCCAACGAGCAGTACTTC. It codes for CASSNSGTSPNEQYF.

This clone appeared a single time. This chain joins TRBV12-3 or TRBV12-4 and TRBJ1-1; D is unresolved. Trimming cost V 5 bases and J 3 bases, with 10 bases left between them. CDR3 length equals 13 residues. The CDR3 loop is CASSPQQYTEAFF. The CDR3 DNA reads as TGTGCCAGCAGTCCCCAACAGTACACTGAAGCTTTCTTT.